A selection of T cell receptor beta chains follows, all from one sample in a study of CD8 T cells in Susac syndrome. Via MiXCR, TCRdb re-called the immunoSEQ multiplex PCR reads, giving one row per CDR3 protein. This table holds 250,000 to 350,000 distinct CDR3 sequences, 85% found once. Sequencing used CD8+ T cells from PBMCs. Receptors originate from a human donor with multiple sclerosis. CDR3s include the opening cysteine and the closing phenylalanine or tryptophan. The D gene is left open where the match is weak. Not every row has a clone size; where given, it reads once, few, many or a size class.

V gene: TRBV5-6; clone size: -; J gene: TRBJ2-1; D gene: TRBD2; CDR3 protein: CASSGILEEGVAGDFSNEQFF; CDR3 DNA: TGTGCCAGCAGCGGAATACTTGAGGAGGGGGTAGCGGGAGACTTCTCCAATGAGCAGTTCTTC
V gene: TRBV29-1; clone size: -; J gene: TRBJ1-1; D gene: -; CDR3 protein: CSVVYDGMNTEAFF; CDR3 DNA: TGCAGCGTTGTTTATGACGGGATGAACACTGAAGCTTTCTTT
V gene: TRBV28; clone size: -; J gene: TRBJ2-1; D gene: TRBD2; CDR3 protein: CASSFQAGEQFF; CDR3 DNA: TGTGCCAGCAGTTTTCAGGCGGGAGAACAGTTCTTC
V gene: TRBV30; clone size: -; J gene: TRBJ1-3; D gene: -; CDR3 protein: CAWSTTAGNTIYF; CDR3 DNA: TGTGCCTGGAGTACGACAGCCGGAAACACCATATATTTT
V gene: TRBV6-1; clone size: -; J gene: TRBJ2-2; D gene: -; CDR3 protein: CASRIGTLGTGELFF; CDR3 DNA: TGTGCCAGCAGGATCGGGACCCTGGGGACCGGGGAGCTGTTTTTT
V gene: TRBV30; clone size: -; J gene: TRBJ2-1; D gene: TRBD2; CDR3 protein: CAWMGGRFYEQFF; CDR3 DNA: TGTGCCTGGATGGGCGGGAGGTTCTATGAGCAGTTCTTC
V gene: TRBV5-1; clone size: -; J gene: TRBJ1-1; D gene: -; CDR3 protein: CASRQTEGYTEAFF; CDR3 DNA: TGCGCCAGCAGACAGACAGAGGGGTACACTGAAGCTTTCTTT
V gene: TRBV28; clone size: -; J gene: TRBJ1-5; D gene: -; CDR3 protein: CASSYRWSNQPQHF; CDR3 DNA: TGTGCCAGCAGTTACAGGTGGAGCAATCAGCCCCAGCATTTT
V gene: TRBV15; clone size: few; J gene: TRBJ1-1; D gene: TRBD1; CDR3 protein: CATSRDNAQGTAFF; CDR3 DNA: TGTGCCACCAGCAGAGATAACGCACAGGGGACAGCTTTCTTT
V gene: TRBV2; clone size: -; J gene: TRBJ2-4; D gene: -; CDR3 protein: CASSEAQGWMDIQYF; CDR3 DNA: TGTGCCAGCAGTGAAGCGCAGGGATGGATGGACATTCAGTACTTC
V gene: TRBV6-1; clone size: -; J gene: TRBJ2-7; D gene: -; CDR3 protein: CASSVRDSTNPRWGGQYF; CDR3 DNA: TGTGCCAGCAGTGTCCGGGACAGTACAAATCCCCGTTGGGGGGGGCAGTACTTC
V gene: TRBV28; clone size: few; J gene: TRBJ1-2; D gene: TRBD1; CDR3 protein: CASSVDRGNNNYGYTF; CDR3 DNA: TGTGCCAGCAGTGTGGACAGGGGGAACAATAACTATGGCTACACCTTC
V gene: TRBV2; clone size: -; J gene: TRBJ2-7; D gene: -; CDR3 protein: CASSPTESYEQYF; CDR3 DNA: TGTGCCAGCAGTCCTACCGAGTCCTACGAGCAGTACTTC
V gene: TRBV5-1; clone size: -; J gene: TRBJ2-1; D gene: TRBD2; CDR3 protein: CASSLPTGGSSYNEQFF; CDR3 DNA: TGCGCCAGCAGCTTGCCAACGGGAGGGAGCTCCTACAATGAGCAGTTCTTC
V gene: TRBV27; clone size: -; J gene: TRBJ1-2; D gene: TRBD1; CDR3 protein: CASSQTSSGTGSHGYTF; CDR3 DNA: TGTGCCAGCAGTCAAACCTCTTCCGGGACAGGGTCTCATGGCTACACCTTC
V gene: TRBV3-1; clone size: -; J gene: TRBJ1-3; D gene: -; CDR3 protein: CASSQEDQGGGNTIYF; CDR3 DNA: TGTGCCAGCAGCCAAGAAGATCAGGGAGGAGGAAACACCATATATTTT
V gene: TRBV27; clone size: -; J gene: TRBJ2-3; D gene: -; CDR3 protein: CASSFPGSSTDTQYF; CDR3 DNA: TGTGCCAGCAGTTTCCCGGGGTCTAGCACAGATACGCAGTATTTT
V gene: TRBV5-6; clone size: -; J gene: TRBJ1-3; D gene: TRBD1; CDR3 protein: CASSDDRVHTIYF; CDR3 DNA: TGTGCCAGCAGCGACGACAGGGTCCACACCATATATTTT
V gene: TRBV6-1; clone size: -; J gene: TRBJ2-2; D gene: TRBD2; CDR3 protein: CASTQIAGEGTGELFF; CDR3 DNA: TGTGCCAGCACCCAGATAGCGGGAGAGGGGACCGGGGAGCTGTTTTTT
V gene: TRBV7-9; clone size: -; J gene: TRBJ2-7; D gene: TRBD1; CDR3 protein: CASSPWDRAAYEQYF; CDR3 DNA: TGTGCCAGCAGCCCCTGGGACAGGGCGGCTTACGAGCAGTACTTC
V gene: TRBV12-3/TRBV12-4; clone size: -; J gene: TRBJ2-5; D gene: -; CDR3 protein: CASSFMEGVETQYF; CDR3 DNA: TGTGCCAGCAGTTTTATGGAGGGAGTGGAGACCCAGTACTTC
V gene: TRBV7-9; clone size: -; J gene: TRBJ1-1; D gene: -; CDR3 protein: CASSLEQGHTEAFF; CDR3 DNA: TGTGCCAGCAGCTTAGAGCAGGGTCACACTGAAGCTTTCTTT
V gene: TRBV30; clone size: -; J gene: TRBJ2-2; D gene: -; CDR3 protein: CAWNLGTENTGELFF; CDR3 DNA: TGTGCCTGGAACCTCGGGACGGAAAACACCGGGGAGCTGTTTTTT
V gene: TRBV7-2; clone size: -; J gene: TRBJ2-5; D gene: TRBD2; CDR3 protein: CASSFYEGGRQRGEETQYF; CDR3 DNA: TGTGCCAGCAGCTTCTATGAAGGCGGGAGACAAAGGGGCGAAGAGACCCAGTACTTC
V gene: TRBV5-1; clone size: -; J gene: TRBJ2-3; D gene: TRBD2; CDR3 protein: CASSQAGGPDTQYF; CDR3 DNA: TGCGCCAGCAGCCAAGCGGGAGGGCCTGATACGCAGTATTTT
V gene: TRBV12-3/TRBV12-4; clone size: -; J gene: TRBJ1-5; D gene: -; CDR3 protein: CASSLGGRGGNQPQHF; CDR3 DNA: TGTGCCAGCAGTTTGGGGGGGCGCGGAGGCAATCAGCCCCAGCATTTT
V gene: TRBV29-1; clone size: few; J gene: TRBJ2-7; D gene: TRBD1; CDR3 protein: CSVWGPGDRGIYEQYF; CDR3 DNA: TGCAGCGTCTGGGGCCCAGGGGACAGGGGTATCTACGAGCAGTACTTC
V gene: TRBV19; clone size: -; J gene: TRBJ1-2; D gene: TRBD1; CDR3 protein: CASMGKDRTFSNYGYTF; CDR3 DNA: TGTGCCAGTATGGGGAAGGACAGGACCTTCTCTAACTATGGCTACACCTTC
V gene: TRBV7-9; clone size: -; J gene: TRBJ2-1; D gene: -; CDR3 protein: CASSFGSGLYNEQFF; CDR3 DNA: TGTGCCAGCAGCTTCGGTAGCGGACTCTACAATGAGCAGTTCTTC
V gene: TRBV29-1; clone size: -; J gene: TRBJ2-7; D gene: -; CDR3 protein: CSVEGLWGRGTPYEQYF; CDR3 DNA: TGCAGCGTTGAAGGCCTCTGGGGCAGGGGAACTCCCTACGAGCAGTACTTC
V gene: TRBV21-1; clone size: once; J gene: TRBJ1-5; D gene: -; CDR3 protein: CASSNRTPQPQHF; CDR3 DNA: TGTGCCAGCAGCAATCGGACCCCTCAGCCCCAGCATTTT
V gene: TRBV6-1; clone size: -; J gene: TRBJ2-3; D gene: -; CDR3 protein: CASSESRPVDTQYF; CDR3 DNA: TGTGCCAGCAGTGAATCCCGACCGGTAGATACGCAGTATTTT
V gene: TRBV27; clone size: -; J gene: TRBJ2-1; D gene: -; CDR3 protein: CASSFHSPNEQFF; CDR3 DNA: TGTGCCAGCAGTTTCCACTCCCCCAATGAGCAGTTCTTC
V gene: TRBV5-1; clone size: -; J gene: TRBJ2-7; D gene: TRBD2; CDR3 protein: CASSSLAGVHYEQYF; CDR3 DNA: TGCGCCAGCAGCTCACTAGCGGGAGTCCACTACGAGCAGTACTTC
V gene: TRBV6-2/TRBV6-3; clone size: -; J gene: TRBJ2-1; D gene: -; CDR3 protein: CASSYPSFGETSSYNEQFF; CDR3 DNA: TGTGCCAGCAGTTACCCGTCCTTTGGCGAAACTAGCTCCTACAATGAGCAGTTCTTC
V gene: TRBV7-6; clone size: -; J gene: TRBJ2-6; D gene: -; CDR3 protein: CASSFIRGGDGANVLTF; CDR3 DNA: TGTGCCAGCAGCTTCATACGCGGGGGCGACGGGGCCAACGTCCTGACTTTC
V gene: TRBV3-1; clone size: once; J gene: TRBJ1-4; D gene: -; CDR3 protein: CASSQDHRVIRTNEKLFF; CDR3 DNA: TGTGCCAGCAGCCAAGACCACAGGGTGATCCGTACTAATGAAAAACTGTTTTTT
V gene: TRBV9; clone size: -; J gene: TRBJ2-1; D gene: -; CDR3 protein: CASSSTWSRVNEQFF; CDR3 DNA: TGTGCCAGCAGCTCGACCTGGAGCAGGGTAAATGAGCAGTTCTTC
V gene: TRBV27; clone size: -; J gene: TRBJ2-5; D gene: TRBD2; CDR3 protein: CASSSETSGRWETQYF; CDR3 DNA: TGTGCCAGCAGTTCCGAGACTAGCGGGAGGTGGGAGACCCAGTACTTC
V gene: TRBV28; clone size: -; J gene: TRBJ2-7; D gene: TRBD1; CDR3 protein: CASSTDRAEHEQYF; CDR3 DNA: TGTGCCAGCAGCACCGACAGGGCTGAGCACGAGCAGTACTTC
V gene: TRBV5-1; clone size: once; J gene: TRBJ2-1; D gene: -; CDR3 protein: CASNLDVNEQFF; CDR3 DNA: TGCGCCAGCAACTTGGATGTCAATGAGCAGTTCTTC
V gene: TRBV11-2; clone size: -; J gene: TRBJ1-1; D gene: TRBD1; CDR3 protein: CASSLGSGGDTEAFF; CDR3 DNA: TGTGCCAGCAGCTTAGGTTCAGGGGGGGACACTGAAGCTTTCTTT
V gene: TRBV28; clone size: -; J gene: TRBJ2-2; D gene: TRBD1; CDR3 protein: CASKYGTGDTGELFF; CDR3 DNA: TGTGCCAGCAAGTACGGGACAGGGGACACCGGGGAGCTGTTTTTT
V gene: TRBV14; clone size: once; J gene: TRBJ2-1; D gene: -; CDR3 protein: CASSLEAGEQFF; CDR3 DNA: TGTGCCAGCAGCCTCGAGGCCGGTGAGCAGTTCTTC
V gene: TRBV15; clone size: -; J gene: TRBJ2-7; D gene: -; CDR3 protein: CATSGERYEQYF; CDR3 DNA: TGTGCCACCTCAGGGGAGCGCTACGAGCAGTACTTC
V gene: TRBV2; clone size: -; J gene: TRBJ2-1; D gene: -; CDR3 protein: CASGQRSGSYNEQFF; CDR3 DNA: TGTGCCAGCGGCCAGAGATCGGGCTCCTACAATGAGCAGTTCTTC
V gene: TRBV6-1; clone size: few; J gene: TRBJ1-2; D gene: -; CDR3 protein: CASRAGTYGYTF; CDR3 DNA: TGTGCCAGCAGGGCAGGGACATATGGCTACACCTTC
V gene: TRBV6-6; clone size: once; J gene: TRBJ1-5; D gene: -; CDR3 protein: CASSLDQASNQPQHF; CDR3 DNA: TGTGCCAGCAGTCTAGACCAGGCGAGCAATCAGCCCCAGCATTTT
V gene: TRBV28; clone size: -; J gene: TRBJ1-2; D gene: -; CDR3 protein: CASSFSAEGYGYTF; CDR3 DNA: TGTGCCAGCAGTTTCTCCGCAGAGGGCTATGGCTACACCTTC
V gene: TRBV29-1; clone size: -; J gene: TRBJ1-1; D gene: TRBD1; CDR3 protein: CSVEDRGTEAFF; CDR3 DNA: TGCAGCGTTGAGGACAGGGGGACTGAAGCTTTCTTT
V gene: TRBV29-1; clone size: -; J gene: TRBJ2-2; D gene: TRBD1; CDR3 protein: CSVAAGGFTGELFF; CDR3 DNA: TGCAGCGTTGCGGCAGGGGGCTTCACCGGGGAGCTGTTTTTT
V gene: TRBV2; clone size: -; J gene: TRBJ2-3; D gene: -; CDR3 protein: CASSDNSGDTQYF; CDR3 DNA: TGTGCCAGCAGTGACAACTCGGGAGATACGCAGTATTTT
V gene: TRBV29-1; clone size: -; J gene: TRBJ1-2; D gene: -; CDR3 protein: CSFITGREANYGYTF; CDR3 DNA: TGCAGCTTCATAACAGGGAGGGAAGCTAACTATGGCTACACCTTC